This TCR beta chain was identified during a study of CD8 T cells in Susac syndrome. In regard to this clonotype: The antigen is unknown.

About 0.5 to 1 ug RNA was reverse transcribed with random hexamers. One entry per CDR3 protein, called by TCRdb with MiXCR from the immunoSEQ multiplex PCR reads. The sample consists of some 130,000 distinct CDR3 sequences, about 95% of them appearing once. Study observations and caveats: The study found that Susac CD8+ clonal expansion peaked in TEMRA cells and active patients.

TEMRA cells were FACS-enriched, while CD8+ and CD4+ T cells were negatively isolated. This TCR came from a human donor with Susac syndrome. Sequences were obtained from CD8+ T cells from PBMCs.

The CDR3 DNA is TGTGCCAGCAGTCCGGGACTAGCGGGAGCAGAGACCCAGTACTTC. Translated: CASSPGLAGAETQYF. This chain links TRBV27 with TRBJ2-5, with 14 bases identical to TRBD2. The germline gives CDR1 MNHEY, CDR2 SMNVEV (reference sequence). The J segment lost 4 bases and the V segment lost 5 bases, leaving 3 bases of the junction unmatched. This CDR3 is 15 amino acids long.